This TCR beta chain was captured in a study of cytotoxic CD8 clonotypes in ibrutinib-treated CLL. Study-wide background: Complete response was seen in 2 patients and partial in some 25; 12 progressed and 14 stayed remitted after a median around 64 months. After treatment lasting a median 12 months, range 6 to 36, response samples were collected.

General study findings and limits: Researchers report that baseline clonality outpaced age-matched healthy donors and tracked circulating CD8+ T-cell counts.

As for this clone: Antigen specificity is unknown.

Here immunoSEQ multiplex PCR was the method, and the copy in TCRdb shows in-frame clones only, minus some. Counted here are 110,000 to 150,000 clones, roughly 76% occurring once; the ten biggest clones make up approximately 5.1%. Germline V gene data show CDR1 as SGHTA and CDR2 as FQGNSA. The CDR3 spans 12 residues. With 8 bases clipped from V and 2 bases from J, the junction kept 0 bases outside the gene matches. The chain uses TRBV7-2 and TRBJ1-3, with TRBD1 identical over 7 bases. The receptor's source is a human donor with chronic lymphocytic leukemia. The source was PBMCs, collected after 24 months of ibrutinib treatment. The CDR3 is CASGTAGNTIYF. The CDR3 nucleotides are TGTGCCAGCGGGACAGCTGGAAACACCATATATTTT. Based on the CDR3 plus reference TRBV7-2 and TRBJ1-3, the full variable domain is GAGVSQSPSNKVTEKGKDVELRCDPISGHTALYWYRQSLGQGLEFLIYFQGNSAPDKSGLPSDRFSAERTGGSVSTLTIQRTQQEDSAVYLCASGTAGNTIYFGEGSWLTVV.